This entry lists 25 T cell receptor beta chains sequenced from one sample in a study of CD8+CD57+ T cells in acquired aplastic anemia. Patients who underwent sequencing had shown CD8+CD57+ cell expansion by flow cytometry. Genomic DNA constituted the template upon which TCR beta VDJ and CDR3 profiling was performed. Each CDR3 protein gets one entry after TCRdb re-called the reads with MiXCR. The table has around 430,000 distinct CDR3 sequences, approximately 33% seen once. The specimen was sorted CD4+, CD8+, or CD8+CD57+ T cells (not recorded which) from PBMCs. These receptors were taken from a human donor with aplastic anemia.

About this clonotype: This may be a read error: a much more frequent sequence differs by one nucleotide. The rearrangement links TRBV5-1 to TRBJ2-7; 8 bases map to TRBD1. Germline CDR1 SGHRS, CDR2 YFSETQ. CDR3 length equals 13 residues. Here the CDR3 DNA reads TGCGCCTGCAGCTTGGACAGGGCCGGCGAGCAGTACTTC. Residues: CACSLDRAGEQYF.

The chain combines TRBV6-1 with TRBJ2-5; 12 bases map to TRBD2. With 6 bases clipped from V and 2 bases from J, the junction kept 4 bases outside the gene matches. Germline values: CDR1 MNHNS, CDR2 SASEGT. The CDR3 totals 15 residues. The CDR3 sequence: CASRATSGRQETQYF. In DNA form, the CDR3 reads TGTGCCAGCAGGGCGACTAGCGGGAGACAAGAGACCCAGTACTTC.

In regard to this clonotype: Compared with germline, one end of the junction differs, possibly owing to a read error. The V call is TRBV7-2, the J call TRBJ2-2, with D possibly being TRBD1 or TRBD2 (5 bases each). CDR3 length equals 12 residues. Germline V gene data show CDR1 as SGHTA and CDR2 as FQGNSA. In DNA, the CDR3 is TGTGCCAGCAGTCGTCGCACTGGGGGGCTGTTTTTT. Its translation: CASSRRTGGLFF.

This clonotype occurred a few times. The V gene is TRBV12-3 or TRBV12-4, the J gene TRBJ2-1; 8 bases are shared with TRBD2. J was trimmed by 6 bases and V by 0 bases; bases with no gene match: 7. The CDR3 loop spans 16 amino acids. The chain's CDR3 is CASSLASGTSVNEQFF. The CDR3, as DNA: TGTGCCAGCAGTTTAGCGTCAGGGACTAGTGTCAATGAGCAGTTCTTC.

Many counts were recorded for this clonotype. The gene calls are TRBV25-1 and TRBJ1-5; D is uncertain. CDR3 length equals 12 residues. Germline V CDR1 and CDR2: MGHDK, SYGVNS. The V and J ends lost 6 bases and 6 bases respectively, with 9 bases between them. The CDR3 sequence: CASSATGQPQHF. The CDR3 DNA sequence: TGTGCCAGCAGCGCCACGGGTCAGCCCCAGCATTTT.

The CDR3 DNA is TGTGCCAGTAGCAAAACCGTCCTCACCAACGTCACGAACACTGAAGCTTTCTTT. Translated, it gives CASSKTVLTNVTNTEAFF. The chain links TRBV19 to TRBJ1-1; D gene unclear. The CDR3 has 18 residues. Trimming took 6 bases from V and 1 from J, leaving 24 bases between them. The germline V gene has CDR1 LNHDA and CDR2 SQIVND (reference sequence).

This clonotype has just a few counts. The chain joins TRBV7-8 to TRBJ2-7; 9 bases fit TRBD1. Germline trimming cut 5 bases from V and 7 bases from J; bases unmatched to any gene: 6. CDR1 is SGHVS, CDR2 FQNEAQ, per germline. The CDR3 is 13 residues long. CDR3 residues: CASSQRTGDEQYF. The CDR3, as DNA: TGTGCCAGCAGCCAAAGGACAGGGGATGAGCAGTACTTC.

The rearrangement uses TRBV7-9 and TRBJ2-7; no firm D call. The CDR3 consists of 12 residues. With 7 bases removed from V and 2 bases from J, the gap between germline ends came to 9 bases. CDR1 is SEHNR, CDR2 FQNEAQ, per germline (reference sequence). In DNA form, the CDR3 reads TGTGCCAGCACCCCCTTGGCCTACGAGCAGTACTTC. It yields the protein CASTPLAYEQYF.

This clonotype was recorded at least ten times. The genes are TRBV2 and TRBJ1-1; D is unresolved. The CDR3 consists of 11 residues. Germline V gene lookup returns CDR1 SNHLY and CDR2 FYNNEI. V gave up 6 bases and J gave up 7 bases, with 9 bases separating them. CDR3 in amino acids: CASRSDGEAFF. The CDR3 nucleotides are TGTGCCAGCAGATCGGATGGTGAAGCTTTCTTT. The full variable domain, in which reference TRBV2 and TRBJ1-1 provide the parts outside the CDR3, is EPEVTQTPSHQVTQMGQEVILRCVPISNHLYFYWYRQILGQKVEFLVSFYNNEISEKSEIFDDQFSVERPDGSNFTLKIRSTKLEDSAMYFCASRSDGEAFFGQGTRLTVV.

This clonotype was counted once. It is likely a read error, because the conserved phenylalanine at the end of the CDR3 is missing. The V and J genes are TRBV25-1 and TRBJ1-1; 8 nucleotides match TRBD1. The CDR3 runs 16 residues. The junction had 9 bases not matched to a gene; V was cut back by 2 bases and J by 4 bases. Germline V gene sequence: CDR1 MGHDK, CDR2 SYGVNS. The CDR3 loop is CASSEALQGARTEAFL. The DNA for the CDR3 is TGTGCCAGCAGTGAAGCGCTTCAGGGGGCGCGCACTGAAGCTTTCCTT.

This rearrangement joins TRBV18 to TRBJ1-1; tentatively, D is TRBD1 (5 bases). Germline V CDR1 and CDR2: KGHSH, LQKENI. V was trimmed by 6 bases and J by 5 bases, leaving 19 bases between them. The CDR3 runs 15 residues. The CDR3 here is CASSSRQGWRTEAFF. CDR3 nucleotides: TGTGCCAGCTCCAGCCGGCAGGGATGGAGGACTGAAGCTTTCTTT.

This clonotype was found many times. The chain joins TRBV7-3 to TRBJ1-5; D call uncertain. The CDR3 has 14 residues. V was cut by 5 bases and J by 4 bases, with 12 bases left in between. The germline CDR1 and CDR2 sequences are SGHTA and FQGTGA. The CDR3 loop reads CASSPGGINQPQHF. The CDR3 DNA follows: TGTGCCAGCAGCCCTGGCGGGATAAATCAGCCCCAGCATTTT.

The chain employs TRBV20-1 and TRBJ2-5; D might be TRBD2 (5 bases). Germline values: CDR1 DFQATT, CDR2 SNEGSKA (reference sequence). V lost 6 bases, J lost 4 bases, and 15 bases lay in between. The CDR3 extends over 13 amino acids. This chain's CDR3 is CSAADWAGETQYF. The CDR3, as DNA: TGCAGTGCCGCGGATTGGGCGGGAGAGACCCAGTACTTC.

DNA for the CDR3: TGTGCCAGCAGCGACCTGGGACAGGGATACAATGAGCAGTTCTTC. Translating gives CASSDLGQGYNEQFF. The chain combines TRBV6-4 with TRBJ2-1; 9 bases align to TRBD1. The CDR3 extends over 15 amino acids. J gave up 4 bases and V 6 bases, and 7 bases lay outside the gene matches. The germline V gene encodes CDR1 MRHNA and CDR2 SNTAGT.

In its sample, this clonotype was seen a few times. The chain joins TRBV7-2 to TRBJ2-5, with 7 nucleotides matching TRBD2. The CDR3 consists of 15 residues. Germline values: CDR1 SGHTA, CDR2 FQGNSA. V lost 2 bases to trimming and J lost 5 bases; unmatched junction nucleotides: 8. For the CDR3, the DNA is TGTGCCAGCAGCTTAAAGGCGGGGGAACGGGAGACCCAGTACTTC. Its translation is CASSLKAGERETQYF.

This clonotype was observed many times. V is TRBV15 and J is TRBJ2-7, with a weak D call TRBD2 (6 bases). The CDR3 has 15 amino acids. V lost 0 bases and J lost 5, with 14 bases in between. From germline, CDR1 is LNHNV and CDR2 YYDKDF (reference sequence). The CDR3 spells CATSRDRQEGHEQYF. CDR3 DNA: TGTGCCACCAGCAGAGATAGGCAGGAGGGCCACGAGCAGTACTTC. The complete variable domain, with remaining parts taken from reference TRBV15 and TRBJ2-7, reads DAMVIQNPRYQVTQFGKPVTLSCSQTLNHNVMYWYQQKSSQAPKLLFHYYDKDFNNEADTPDNFQSRRPNTSFCFLDIRSPGLGDTAMYLCATSRDRQEGHEQYFGPGTRLTVT.

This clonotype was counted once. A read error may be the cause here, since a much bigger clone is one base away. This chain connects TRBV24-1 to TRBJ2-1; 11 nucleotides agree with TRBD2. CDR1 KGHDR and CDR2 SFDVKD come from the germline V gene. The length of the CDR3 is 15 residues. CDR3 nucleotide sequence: TGTGCCACCAGTGGGTTTAGCGGGGGGGGTAGTGAGCAGTCCTTC. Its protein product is CATSGFSGGGSEQSF.

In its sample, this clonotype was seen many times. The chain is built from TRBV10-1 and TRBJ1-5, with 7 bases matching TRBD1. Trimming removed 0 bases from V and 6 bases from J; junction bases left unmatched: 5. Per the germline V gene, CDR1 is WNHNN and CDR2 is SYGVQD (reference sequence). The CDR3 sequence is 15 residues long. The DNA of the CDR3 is TGCGCCAGCAGTGAGTCAGGGGGCCGTATTCAGCCCCAGCATTTT. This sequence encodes CASSESGGRIQPQHF.

The CDR3 sequence is CASSALLGLAGGQEDTQYF. CDR3 sequence (DNA): TGTGCCAGCAGCGCCTTACTGGGACTAGCGGGAGGGCAGGAAGATACGCAGTATTTT. This chain joins TRBV9 and TRBJ2-3; 16 bases are a match to TRBD2. J gave up 5 bases and V 3 bases, and 12 bases lay outside the gene matches. The germline V gene encodes CDR1 SGDLS and CDR2 YYNGEE. This CDR3 spans 19 amino acids. Full variable domain (missing parts from reference TRBV9 and TRBJ2-3): DSGVTQTPKHLITATGQRVTLRCSPRSGDLSVYWYQQSLDQGLQFLIQYYNGEERAKGNILERFSAQQFPDLHSELNLSSLELGDSALYFCASSALLGLAGGQEDTQYFGPGTRLTVL.

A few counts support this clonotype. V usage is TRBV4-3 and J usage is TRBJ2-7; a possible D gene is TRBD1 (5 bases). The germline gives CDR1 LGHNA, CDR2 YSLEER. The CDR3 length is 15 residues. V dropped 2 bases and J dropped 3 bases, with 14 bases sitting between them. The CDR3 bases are TGCGCCAGCAGCCAATCAGAAGCCCAGGGCTACGAGCAGTACTTC. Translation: CASSQSEAQGYEQYF.

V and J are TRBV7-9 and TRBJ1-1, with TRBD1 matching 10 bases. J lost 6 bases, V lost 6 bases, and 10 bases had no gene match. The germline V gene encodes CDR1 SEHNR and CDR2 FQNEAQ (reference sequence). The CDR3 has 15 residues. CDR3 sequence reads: CASSQAGTGASEAFF. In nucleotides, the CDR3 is TGTGCCAGCAGTCAAGCTGGGACAGGGGCTTCTGAAGCTTTCTTT.

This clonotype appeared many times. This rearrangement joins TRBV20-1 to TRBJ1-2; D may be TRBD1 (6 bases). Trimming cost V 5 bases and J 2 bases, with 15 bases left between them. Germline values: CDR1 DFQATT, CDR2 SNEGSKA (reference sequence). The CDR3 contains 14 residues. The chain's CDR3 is CSAVRDIKNYGYTF. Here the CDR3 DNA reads TGCAGTGCTGTCCGGGACATCAAGAACTATGGCTACACCTTC.

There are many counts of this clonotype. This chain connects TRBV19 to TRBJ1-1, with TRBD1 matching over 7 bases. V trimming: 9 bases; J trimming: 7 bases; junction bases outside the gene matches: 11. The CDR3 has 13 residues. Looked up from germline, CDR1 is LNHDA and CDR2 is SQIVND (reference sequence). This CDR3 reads CASTQGVKGEAFF. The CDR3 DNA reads TGTGCCAGCACGCAGGGGGTAAAGGGTGAAGCTTTCTTT.

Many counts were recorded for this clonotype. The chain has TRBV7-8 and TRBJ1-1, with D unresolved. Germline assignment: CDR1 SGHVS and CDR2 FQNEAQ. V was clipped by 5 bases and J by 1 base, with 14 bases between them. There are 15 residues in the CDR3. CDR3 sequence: CASSHTRKPNTEAFF. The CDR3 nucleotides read TGTGCCAGCAGCCACACCCGCAAGCCGAACACTGAAGCTTTCTTT.

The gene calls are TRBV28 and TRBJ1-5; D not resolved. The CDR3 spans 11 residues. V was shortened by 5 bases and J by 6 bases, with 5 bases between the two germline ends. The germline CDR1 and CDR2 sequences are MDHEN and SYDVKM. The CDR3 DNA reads TGTGCCAGCAGTACCGTTCAGCCCCAGCATTTT. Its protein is CASSTVQPQHF.